This T cell receptor (beta chain) was recorded in a study of blood T cell repertoires in COVID-19. The table came from immunoSEQ multiplex PCR; TCRdb's copy has only in-frame clones and leaves some out. Of some 130,000 clones listed, roughly 83% are singletons. The CDR3 covers 13 residues. The V and J ends lost 4 bases and 0 bases respectively, with 9 bases between them. Germline V gene lookup returns CDR1 GTSNPN and CDR2 SVGIG (reference sequence). The study drew participants aged 18 to 89 years from approximately 23 US areas. The receptor comes from a man aged 40-49 years with acute COVID-19. The sequenced sample was PBMCs or T cells enriched from blood (not recorded which). The chain has TRBV30 and TRBJ1-1; D remains unclear. The CDR3 sequence is CAWKFRVNTEAFF. The CDR3 DNA is TGTGCCTGGAAATTCCGGGTGAACACTGAAGCTTTCTTT.